Listed below are T cell receptor beta chains from one sample, sequenced in a study of T cell responses to AZD1222 COVID-19 vaccine. Sequencing used immunoSEQ multiplex PCR; TCRdb keeps in-frame clones, though not all of them. Among 95,000 to 150,000 clones, roughly 90% were seen once, and the ten largest hold 0.85% to 1.3%. The sample consisted of peripheral blood, taken on day 0 of AZD1222 vaccination. The receptors originated from an adult in good health. CDR3s include the opening cysteine and the closing phenylalanine or tryptophan. The D gene is left open where the match is weak. Rows give clone size only sometimes, using once, few, many, or a class for an expanded clone.

d_call	j_call	v_call	clone_size	cdr3_aa	cdr3_nt
TRBD2	TRBJ2-7	TRBV14	once	CASSQGLRTGGEQYF	TGTGCCAGCAGCCAAGGCCTTAGGACGGGAGGCGAGCAGTACTTC
NA	TRBJ1-2	TRBV5-8	NA	CASTHRSFYGYTF	TGTGCCAGCACCCATCGCTCATTCTATGGCTACACCTTC
TRBD2	TRBJ2-3	TRBV5-1	NA	CASSLRRTSGKRTDTQYF	TGCGCCAGCAGCTTAAGGCGGACTAGCGGGAAACGGACAGATACGCAGTATTTT
NA	TRBJ1-6	TRBV15	few	CATSRESRDSPLHF	TGTGCCACCAGCAGAGAGTCGAGGGATTCACCCCTCCACTTT
NA	TRBJ2-7	TRBV12-3/TRBV12-4	NA	CASSFPPQYEQYF	TGTGCCAGCAGTTTTCCTCCACAGTACGAGCAGTACTTC
NA	TRBJ2-1	TRBV19	NA	CASSPRQMSQQFF	TGTGCCAGTAGTCCTCGACAGATGTCTCAGCAGTTCTTC
NA	TRBJ2-1	TRBV29-1	NA	CSVGQAEQFF	TGCAGCGTTGGACAGGCTGAGCAGTTCTTC
NA	TRBJ2-3	TRBV6-5	NA	CASSPWTSTDTQYF	TGTGCCAGCAGTCCATGGACTAGCACAGATACGCAGTATTTT
NA	TRBJ2-3	TRBV12-5	NA	CASGLSSGSSTDTQYF	TGTGCTAGTGGTTTGTCGAGCGGATCTAGCACAGATACGCAGTATTTT
TRBD2	TRBJ2-1	TRBV4-1	once	CASSHILGTSGVEQFF	TGCGCCAGCAGCCACATCCTCGGGACTAGCGGGGTTGAGCAGTTCTTC
NA	TRBJ1-6	TRBV18	NA	CASSPSGVNSPLHF	TGTGCCAGCTCACCATCAGGAGTTAATTCACCCCTCCACTTT
NA	TRBJ2-5	TRBV21-1	NA	CASSMRDKAGETQYF	TGTGCCAGCAGCATGAGGGACAAGGCCGGCGAGACCCAGTACTTC
NA	TRBJ1-6	TRBV23-1	once	CASSQSPTALHF	TGCGCCAGCAGTCAATCCCCCACAGCCCTCCACTTT
TRBD1	TRBJ2-1	TRBV5-4	NA	CASSPTTGGAYNEQFF	TGTGCCAGCAGCCCAACGACAGGGGGCGCCTACAATGAGCAGTTCTTC
NA	TRBJ1-2	TRBV6-1	NA	CASSEAVASYGYTF	TGTGCCAGCAGTGAAGCGGTAGCCAGCTATGGCTACACCTTC
NA	TRBJ1-1	TRBV7-2	NA	CASSKVRNTEAFF	TGTGCCAGCAGTAAGGTCAGGAACACTGAAGCTTTCTTT
NA	TRBJ2-5	TRBV18	NA	CASSPIGRGTQYF	TGTGCCAGCTCACCTATCGGGCGGGGGACCCAGTACTTC
TRBD1	TRBJ2-3	TRBV30	NA	CAWRLGGWADTQYF	TGTGCCTGGAGGCTAGGGGGCTGGGCAGATACGCAGTATTTT
NA	TRBJ2-1	TRBV4-2	NA	CASSQDSGVEQFF	TGTGCCAGCAGCCAAGATTCTGGAGTTGAGCAGTTCTTC
NA	TRBJ2-1	TRBV30	NA	CAWGWGSYNEQFF	TGTGCCTGGGGGTGGGGTTCCTACAATGAGCAGTTCTTC
NA	TRBJ1-2	TRBV6-6	NA	CAAVIERLNYGYTF	TGTGCCGCCGTGATTGAGCGGCTTAACTATGGCTACACCTTC
TRBD1	TRBJ1-2	TRBV6-5	NA	CASSSGQAPGYTF	TGTGCCAGCAGTTCGGGACAGGCGCCGGGCTACACCTTC
TRBD2	TRBJ2-5	TRBV5-6	NA	CASSLTMTSSETQYF	TGTGCCAGCAGCTTAACAATGACTAGCTCGGAGACCCAGTACTTC
NA	TRBJ2-2	TRBV7-3	NA	CASSLDGTYGGELFF	TGTGCCAGCAGCTTAGACGGGACTTATGGCGGGGAGCTGTTTTTT
NA	TRBJ2-7	TRBV19	NA	CASSMTGTSYEQYF	TGTGCCAGTAGTATGACCGGAACCTCCTACGAGCAGTACTTC
NA	TRBJ2-2	TRBV5-7	NA	CASIPCQARDTGELFF	TGTGCCAGCATCCCTTGCCAAGCTCGGGACACCGGGGAGCTGTTTTTT
NA	TRBJ1-3	TRBV18	NA	CASSPAGVPGNTIYF	TGTGCCAGCTCACCTGCAGGGGTTCCTGGAAACACCATATATTTT
TRBD1	TRBJ2-7	TRBV3-1/TRBV3-2	NA	CASSQERTGTPLLEQYF	TGTGCCAGCAGCCAAGAAAGGACAGGGACCCCCCTGTTGGAGCAGTACTTC
NA	TRBJ2-3	TRBV27	NA	CASTNSGLADTQYF	TGTGCCAGCACGAATAGCGGCCTTGCAGATACGCAGTATTTT
NA	TRBJ2-7	TRBV28	once	CASSPAGAQQAYEQYF	TGTGCCAGCAGTCCGGCGGGGGCCCAACAGGCCTACGAGCAGTACTTC
NA	TRBJ2-1	TRBV6-5	NA	CASSAKRDIYNEQFF	TGTGCCAGCAGCGCGAAACGGGACATCTACAATGAGCAGTTCTTC
TRBD1	TRBJ1-4	TRBV19	NA	CASTPSGTGGPEEKLFF	TGTGCCAGTACGCCCTCCGGGACAGGGGGCCCGGAGGAAAAACTGTTTTTT
NA	TRBJ1-2	TRBV6-6	NA	CASSYSRGVKGYTF	TGTGCCAGCAGTTACAGCCGAGGAGTGAAAGGCTACACCTTC
NA	TRBJ1-2	TRBV6-5	NA	CASRIRQRTNYGYTF	TGTGCCAGCAGGATTAGACAGAGAACCAACTATGGCTACACCTTC